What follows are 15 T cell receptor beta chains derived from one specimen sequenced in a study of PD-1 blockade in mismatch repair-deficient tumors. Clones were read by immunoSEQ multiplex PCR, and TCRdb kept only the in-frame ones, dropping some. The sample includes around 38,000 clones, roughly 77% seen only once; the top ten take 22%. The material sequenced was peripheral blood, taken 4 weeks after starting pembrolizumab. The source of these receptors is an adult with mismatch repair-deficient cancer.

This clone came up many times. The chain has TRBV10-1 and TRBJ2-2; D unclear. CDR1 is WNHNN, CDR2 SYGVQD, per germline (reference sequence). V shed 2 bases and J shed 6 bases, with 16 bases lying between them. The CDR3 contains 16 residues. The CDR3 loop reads CASSELPGPSAGELFF. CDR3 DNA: TGCGCCAGCAGTGAGCTTCCGGGCCCGTCGGCCGGGGAGCTGTTTTTT.

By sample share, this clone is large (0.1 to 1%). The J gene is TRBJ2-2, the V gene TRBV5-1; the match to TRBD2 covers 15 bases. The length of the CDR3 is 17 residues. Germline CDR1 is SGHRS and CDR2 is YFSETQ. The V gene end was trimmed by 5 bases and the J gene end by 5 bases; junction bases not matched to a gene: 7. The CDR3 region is CASRRTSGRAGTGELFF. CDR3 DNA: TGCGCCAGCAGACGGACTAGCGGGAGGGCTGGGACCGGGGAGCTGTTTTTT.

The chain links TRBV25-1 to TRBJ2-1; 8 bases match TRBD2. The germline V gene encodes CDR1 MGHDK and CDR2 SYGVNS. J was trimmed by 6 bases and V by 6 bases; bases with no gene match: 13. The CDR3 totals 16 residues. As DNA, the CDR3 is TGTGCCAGCAGCCCCCGGGGTAGCGGGACAATCAATGAGCAGTTCTTC. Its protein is CASSPRGSGTINEQFF. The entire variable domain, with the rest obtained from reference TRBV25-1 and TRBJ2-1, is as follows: EADIYQTPRYLVIGTGKKITLECSQTMGHDKMYWYQQDPGMELHLIHYSYGVNSTEKGDLSSESTVSRIRTEHFPLTLESARPSHTSQYLCASSPRGSGTINEQFFGPGTRLTVL.

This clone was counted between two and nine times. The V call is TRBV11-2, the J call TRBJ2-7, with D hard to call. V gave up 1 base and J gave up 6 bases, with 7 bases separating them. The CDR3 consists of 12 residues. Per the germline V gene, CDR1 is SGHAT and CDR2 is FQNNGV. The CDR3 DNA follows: TGTGCCAGCAGCTTAGGAGGCGGCGAGCAGTACTTC. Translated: CASSLGGGEQYF.

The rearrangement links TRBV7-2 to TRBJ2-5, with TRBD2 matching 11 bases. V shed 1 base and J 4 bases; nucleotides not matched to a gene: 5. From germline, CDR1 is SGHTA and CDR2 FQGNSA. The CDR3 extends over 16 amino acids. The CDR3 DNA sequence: TGTGCCAGCAGCTTAGGGTCCCTAGCGGGAGGAGAGACCCAGTACTTC. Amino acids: CASSLGSLAGGETQYF.

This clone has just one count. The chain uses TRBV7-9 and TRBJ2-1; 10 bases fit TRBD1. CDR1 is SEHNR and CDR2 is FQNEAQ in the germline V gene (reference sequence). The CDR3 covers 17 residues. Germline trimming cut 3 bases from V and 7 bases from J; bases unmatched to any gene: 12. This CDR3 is CASSFAGGTGVRNEQFF. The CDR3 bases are TGTGCCAGCAGCTTCGCTGGGGGGACAGGGGTACGAAATGAGCAGTTCTTC.

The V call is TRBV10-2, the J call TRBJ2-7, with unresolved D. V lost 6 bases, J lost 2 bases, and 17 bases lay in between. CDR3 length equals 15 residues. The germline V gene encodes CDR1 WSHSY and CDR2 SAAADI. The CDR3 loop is CASRYLPKLTYEQYF. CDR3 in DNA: TGCGCCAGCAGGTATCTGCCGAAGTTAACCTACGAGCAGTACTTC.

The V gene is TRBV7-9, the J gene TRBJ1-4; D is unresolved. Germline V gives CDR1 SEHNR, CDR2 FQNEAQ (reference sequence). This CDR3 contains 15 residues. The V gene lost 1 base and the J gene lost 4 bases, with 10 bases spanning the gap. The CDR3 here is CASSLVGRSNEKLFF. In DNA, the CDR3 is TGTGCCAGCAGCTTAGTGGGCAGGAGTAATGAAAAACTGTTTTTT. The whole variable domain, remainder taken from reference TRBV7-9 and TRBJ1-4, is DTGVSQNPRHKITKRGQNVTFRCDPISEHNRLYWYRQTLGQGPEFLTYFQNEAQLEKSRLLSDRFSAERPKGSFSTLEIQRTEQGDSAMYLCASSLVGRSNEKLFFGSGTQLSVL.

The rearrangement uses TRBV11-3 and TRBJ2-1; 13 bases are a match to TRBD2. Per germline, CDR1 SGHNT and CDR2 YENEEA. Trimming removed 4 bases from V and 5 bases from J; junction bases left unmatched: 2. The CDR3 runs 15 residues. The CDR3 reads CASSSGTSGDNEQFF. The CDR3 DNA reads TGTGCCAGCAGCTCCGGGACTAGCGGGGACAATGAGCAGTTCTTC.

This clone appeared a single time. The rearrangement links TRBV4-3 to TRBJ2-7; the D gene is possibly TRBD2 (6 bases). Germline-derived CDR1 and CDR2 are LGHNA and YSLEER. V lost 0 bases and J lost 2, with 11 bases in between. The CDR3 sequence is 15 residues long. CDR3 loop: CASSQEEGGPYEQYF. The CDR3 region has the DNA TGCGCCAGCAGCCAAGAAGAGGGAGGCCCCTACGAGCAGTACTTC.

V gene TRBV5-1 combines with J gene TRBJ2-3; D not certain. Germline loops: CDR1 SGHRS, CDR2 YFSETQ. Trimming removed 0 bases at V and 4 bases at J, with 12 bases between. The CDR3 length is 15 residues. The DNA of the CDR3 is TGCGCCAGCAGCTTGGTGGGCTTACGTGCAGATACGCAGTATTTT. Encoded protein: CASSLVGLRADTQYF.

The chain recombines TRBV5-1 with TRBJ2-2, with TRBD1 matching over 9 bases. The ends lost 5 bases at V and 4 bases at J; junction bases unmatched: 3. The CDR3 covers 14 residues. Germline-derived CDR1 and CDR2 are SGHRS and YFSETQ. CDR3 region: CASRSGQGTGELFF. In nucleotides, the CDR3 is TGCGCCAGCAGGTCGGGACAGGGCACCGGGGAGCTGTTTTTT.

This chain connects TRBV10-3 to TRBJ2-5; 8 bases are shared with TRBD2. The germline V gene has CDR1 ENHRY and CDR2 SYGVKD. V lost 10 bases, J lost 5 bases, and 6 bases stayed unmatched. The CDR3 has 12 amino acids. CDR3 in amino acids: CATGTSLETQYF. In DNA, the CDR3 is TGTGCCACCGGGACTAGTTTGGAGACCCAGTACTTC.

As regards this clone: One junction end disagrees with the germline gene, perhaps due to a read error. Here the CDR3 DNA reads TGTGCCGGCAGTCCAGGACAGGGGGCCAACGTCCTGACTTTC. This codes for CAGSPGQGANVLTF. The chain employs TRBV6-6 and TRBJ2-6, with D perhaps matching TRBD1 (6 bases). This CDR3 contains 14 residues. Germline V gene data show CDR1 as MNHNY and CDR2 as SVGAGI (reference sequence).

For the CDR3, the DNA is TGTGCCAGCTCCGTGTTGGGCAATGAGCAGTTCTTC. It encodes CASSVLGNEQFF. The rearrangement links TRBV18 to TRBJ2-1; D gene ambiguous. The CDR3 spans 12 residues. From germline, CDR1 is KGHSH and CDR2 LQKENI. Trimming removed 6 bases from V and 6 bases from J, with 9 bases in between.